The 24 T cell receptor beta chains below all came from one sample that was sequenced in a study of blood T cell repertoires in COVID-19. The assay was immunoSEQ multiplex PCR, and TCRdb's table has in-frame clones only and misses some. The table includes over 55,000 clones, approximately 77% detected once. The sample comprised peripheral blood. The receptors shown here come from a human donor in a cohort sampled during active COVID-19.

The V gene is TRBV12-3 or TRBV12-4, the J gene TRBJ2-1, with TRBD2 as a possible D gene (5 bases). The CDR3 spans 12 residues. V gave up 1 base and J gave up 9 bases, with 7 bases separating them. In DNA, the CDR3 is TGTGCCAGCAGTTTAGGAGAGGGTGAGCAGTTCTTC. Protein sequence: CASSLGEGEQFF.

This sequence joins TRBV5-1 and TRBJ2-3; 8 bases fit TRBD2. CDR1 is SGHRS and CDR2 is YFSETQ in the germline V gene. V shed 5 bases, J shed 0 bases, and the junction held 2 bases outside the gene matches. This CDR3 is 14 amino acids long. CDR3 loop: CASSTSGSTDTQYF. The CDR3 DNA follows: TGCGCCAGCAGTACTAGCGGCAGCACAGATACGCAGTATTTT. Based on the CDR3 plus reference TRBV5-1 and TRBJ2-3, the full variable domain is KAGVTQTPRYLIKTRGQQVTLSCSPISGHRSVSWYQQTPGQGLQFLFEYFSETQRNKGNFPGRFSGRQFSNSRSEMNVSTLELGDSALYLCASSTSGSTDTQYFGPGTRLTVL.

DNA of the CDR3: TGTGCCAGCAGTGAAATGGAGGGGAAGCGTTCACCCCTCCACTTT. It is translated as CASSEMEGKRSPLHF. The chain employs TRBV6-1 and TRBJ1-6, with TRBD1 as a possible D gene (5 bases). The length of the CDR3 is 15 residues. Looked up from germline, CDR1 is MNHNS and CDR2 is SASEGT. The V and J ends lost 2 bases and 9 bases respectively, with 14 bases between them.

V gene TRBV9 combines with J gene TRBJ2-3; D possibly corresponds to TRBD1 (6 bases). V was cut by 4 bases and J by 6 bases, with 12 bases left in between. This CDR3 comprises 13 residues. The germline V gene encodes CDR1 SGDLS and CDR2 YYNGEE. The CDR3 coding sequence is TGTGCCAGCAGCCCCGGACAGAGGGATACGCAGTATTTT. This encodes CASSPGQRDTQYF.

The chain couples TRBV7-2 to TRBJ1-6; 9 positions agree with TRBD1. Trimming removed 6 bases from V and 9 bases from J; junction bases left unmatched: 6. This CDR3 spans 14 amino acids. Germline V gene sequence: CDR1 SGHTA, CDR2 FQGNSA. Written as DNA, the CDR3 is TGTGCCAGCAGGGGGACAGGGTGGGCTTCACCCCTCCACTTT. Encoded protein: CASRGTGWASPLHF.

The genes are TRBV28 and TRBJ2-7; D remains ambiguous. The CDR3 is made up of 14 amino acids. V was pared by 3 bases and J by 1 base, with 10 bases between. Per germline, CDR1 MDHEN and CDR2 SYDVKM. CDR3 sequence (DNA): TGTGCCAGCAGTTTTGGTAGCAAGTCCTACGAGCAGTACTTC. Amino acids: CASSFGSKSYEQYF.

V gene TRBV28 combines with J gene TRBJ2-1, with 12 bases matching TRBD2. Trimming removed 7 bases from V and 12 bases from J; junction bases left unmatched: 4. The CDR3 extends over 12 amino acids. Looked up from germline, CDR1 is MDHEN and CDR2 is SYDVKM. CDR3 sequence: CASIGLAGRQFF. DNA for the CDR3: TGTGCCAGCATTGGACTAGCGGGACGGCAGTTCTTC.

The V call is TRBV12-3 or TRBV12-4, the J call TRBJ2-5, with a tentative D call TRBD1 (6 bases). The CDR3 spans 13 residues. Trimming shortened V by 3 bases and J by 4 bases, and 9 bases separated the two germline ends. This CDR3 is CASSFTQGETQYF. DNA of the CDR3: TGTGCCAGCAGTTTCACACAGGGAGAGACCCAGTACTTC.

V usage is TRBV6-2 or TRBV6-3 and J usage is TRBJ2-5, with TRBD2 identical over 9 bases. The CDR3 is 18 amino acids. Losses at the gene ends were 6 bases for V and 0 bases for J; bases not matched to a gene: 14. Germline CDR1 is MNHEY and CDR2 is SVGEGT. The CDR3 protein is CASSPPLAGTSNQETQYF. The CDR3 DNA reads as TGTGCCAGCAGCCCACCCCTGGCGGGGACTAGCAACCAAGAGACCCAGTACTTC.

The chain couples TRBV30 to TRBJ1-6, with D perhaps matching TRBD1 (5 bases). The CDR3 is 13 residues long. V lost 3 bases and J lost 8, with 11 bases in between. The V gene's germline CDR1 is GTSNPN and CDR2 SVGIG (reference sequence). The CDR3 spells CAWSGGGDSPLHF. The CDR3 DNA reads as TGTGCCTGGAGCGGGGGGGGAGATTCACCCCTCCACTTT. The full variable domain, rest sourced from reference TRBV30 and TRBJ1-6, is SQTIHQWPATLVQPVGSPLSLECTVEGTSNPNLYWYRQAAGRGLQLLFYSVGIGQISSEVPQNLSASRPQDRQFILSSKKLLLSDSGFYLCAWSGGGDSPLHFGNGTRLTVT.

The sample holds a few counts of this clone. V usage is TRBV9 and J usage is TRBJ2-1; 8 bases line up with TRBD2. V was pared by 3 bases and J by 3 bases, with 2 bases of the junction left unmatched. The CDR3 has 14 amino acids. Germline V CDR1 and CDR2: SGDLS, YYNGEE. The CDR3 DNA follows: TGTGCCAGCAGCGACAGCGGGGGCTACAATGAGCAGTTCTTC. The encoded protein is CASSDSGGYNEQFF. The variable domain in full, completed from reference TRBV9 and TRBJ2-1, reads DSGVTQTPKHLITATGQRVTLRCSPRSGDLSVYWYQQSLDQGLQFLIQYYNGEERAKGNILERFSAQQFPDLHSELNLSSLELGDSALYFCASSDSGGYNEQFFGPGTRLTVL.

The gene calls are TRBV5-5 and TRBJ2-5, with D unclear. This CDR3 has 12 residues. Germline V gene lookup returns CDR1 SGHKS and CDR2 YYEKEE (reference sequence). V lost 0 bases, J lost 4 bases, and 4 bases lay in between. CDR3 DNA sequence: TGTGCCAGCAGCTTGGGACTAGAGACCCAGTACTTC. Encoded protein: CASSLGLETQYF.

This clone was seen only once. J is TRBJ1-1 and V is TRBV5-1; D is unresolved. The V gene's germline CDR1 is SGHRS and CDR2 YFSETQ. V lost 4 bases to trimming and J lost 11 bases, with 27 bases between them. The CDR3 length is 16 residues. CDR3 in DNA: TGCGCCAGCAGCCCCCCAAGGAGGTCCGCCGGAGAAGGGGCTTTCTTT. This codes for CASSPPRRSAGEGAFF.

This rearrangement joins TRBV28 to TRBJ2-3, with 8 bases identical to TRBD1. V lost 7 bases and J lost 6; bases outside the gene matches: 6. The germline V gene has CDR1 MDHEN and CDR2 SYDVKM. CDR3 length equals 13 residues. CDR3 amino acids: CASKAGDRDTQYF. Written as DNA, the CDR3 is TGTGCCAGCAAAGCCGGGGACAGGGATACGCAGTATTTT.

This clone appeared a few times. The chain couples TRBV3-1 (or the pseudogene TRBV3-2) to TRBJ1-2, with D possibly TRBD1 on 6 matching bases. Trimming took 1 base from V and 0 from J, leaving 9 bases between them. The germline V gene has CDR1 LGHDT and CDR2 YNNKEL (reference sequence). The CDR3 spans 15 residues. CDR3 bases: TGTGCCAGCAGCCAAGTGGGGGCCGCTAACTATGGCTACACCTTC. Its translation: CASSQVGAANYGYTF.

This sequence joins TRBV28 and TRBJ2-3, with a tentative D call TRBD2 (6 bases). Germline V gene data show CDR1 as MDHEN and CDR2 as SYDVKM. The CDR3 has 15 amino acids. Trimming took off 2 bases at V and 0 bases at J, with 9 bases between the two ends. CDR3 DNA sequence: TGTGCCAGCAGTTTAATACTAGCCAGCACAGATACGCAGTATTTT. Protein: CASSLILASTDTQYF.

This clone has a count of ten or more. V is TRBV10-3 and J is TRBJ2-1, with D perhaps matching TRBD1 (5 bases). CDR1 and CDR2 from the germline V gene are ENHRY and SYGVKD. This CDR3 has 14 residues. Trimming took off 3 bases at V and 7 bases at J, with 13 bases between the two ends. In DNA, the CDR3 is TGTGCCATCAGTGACTCAGGGAACTCGAATGAGCAGTTCTTC. Protein: CAISDSGNSNEQFF.

This clone came up many times. The chain joins TRBV18 to TRBJ1-2; TRBD1 matches at 7 bases. Looked up from germline, CDR1 is KGHSH and CDR2 is LQKENI. The CDR3 runs 15 residues. V lost 2 bases, J lost 0 bases, and 3 bases stayed unmatched. In nucleotides, the CDR3 is TGTGCCAGCTCACCAGACAGGGACACTAACTATGGCTACACCTTC. Its translation: CASSPDRDTNYGYTF.

The genes are TRBV30 and TRBJ2-2; TRBD2 matches at 11 bases. Looked up from germline, CDR1 is GTSNPN and CDR2 is SVGIG (reference sequence). The J segment lost 6 bases and the V segment lost 3 bases, leaving 6 bases of the junction unmatched. The CDR3 is made up of 15 amino acids. CDR3 coding DNA: TGTGCCTGGAGGGTTTTTAGCGGGGGGGCCGGGGAGCTGTTTTTT. Its translation is CAWRVFSGGAGELFF.

The V gene is TRBV9, the J gene TRBJ2-5; D may be TRBD2 (7 bases). The CDR3 spans 17 residues. Trimming left V 0 bases short and J 5 bases short, with 20 bases between. Per germline, CDR1 SGDLS and CDR2 YYNGEE. The CDR3 loop reads CASSVGLGGGARETQYF. The DNA for the CDR3 is TGTGCCAGCAGCGTAGGCTTAGGAGGGGGGGCGCGGGAGACCCAGTACTTC.

This chain joins TRBV27 and TRBJ2-7; 11 nucleotides align to TRBD1. Looked up from germline, CDR1 is MNHEY and CDR2 is SMNVEV (reference sequence). V shed 6 bases, J shed 2 bases, and the junction held 3 bases outside the gene matches. The CDR3 covers 14 residues. CDR3 residues: CASRPGQGAYEQYF. As DNA, the CDR3 is TGTGCCAGCAGGCCGGGACAGGGGGCCTACGAGCAGTACTTC.

V is TRBV5-1 and J is TRBJ2-3; TRBD2 might be the D (6 bases). CDR3 size: 16 residues. Germline values: CDR1 SGHRS, CDR2 YFSETQ. V shed 0 bases and J shed 5 bases, with 16 bases lying between them. DNA for the CDR3: TGCGCCAGCAGCTTGGGCCTGCGGGGAGAGGAAGATACGCAGTATTTT. Protein sequence: CASSLGLRGEEDTQYF.

The chain employs TRBV27 and TRBJ2-7; 15 bases fit TRBD2. Germline loops: CDR1 MNHEY, CDR2 SMNVEV (reference sequence). J gave up 4 bases and V 5 bases, and 9 bases lay outside the gene matches. This CDR3 region has 17 residues. The CDR3 protein is CASSPGLAGGLRYEQYF. CDR3 nucleotide sequence: TGTGCCAGCAGTCCGGGACTAGCGGGGGGCCTTCGGTACGAGCAGTACTTC.

The gene calls are TRBV27 and TRBJ2-2; TRBD2 aligns across 12 bases. Per the germline V gene, CDR1 is MNHEY and CDR2 is SMNVEV (reference sequence). This CDR3 is 15 amino acids long. Trimming at V came to 7 bases and at J to 5 bases, leaving 5 bases not matched to a gene. CDR3 region: CASTPTSGRTGELFF. The CDR3 DNA reads TGTGCCAGCACCCCAACTAGCGGGAGGACCGGGGAGCTGTTTTTT.